This entry describes one TCR beta chain. This specimen belongs to a study of technical replicates of blood from a few donors. The CDR3 has 16 residues. Germline CDR1 reads LGHNA; CDR2 reads YNFKEQ. Between the trimmed V and J ends, which lost 3 bases and 3 bases, there was a span of 18 bases. Profiling relied on immunoSEQ multiplex PCR, and the TCRdb table lists in-frame clones only, not all of them. Found here are tens of thousands of clones, 75% to 95% of them singletons; the top ten hold over 0.25%. Specimen: T cells isolated from PBMCs. The V and J genes are TRBV4-2 and TRBJ2-7; possible D gene TRBD1, 6 bases. This TCR was recovered from a human donor in good health. The CDR3 spells CASSQADSHDFYEQYF. The CDR3 DNA is TGTGCCAGCAGCCAGGCGGACAGCCACGATTTCTACGAGCAGTACTTC.